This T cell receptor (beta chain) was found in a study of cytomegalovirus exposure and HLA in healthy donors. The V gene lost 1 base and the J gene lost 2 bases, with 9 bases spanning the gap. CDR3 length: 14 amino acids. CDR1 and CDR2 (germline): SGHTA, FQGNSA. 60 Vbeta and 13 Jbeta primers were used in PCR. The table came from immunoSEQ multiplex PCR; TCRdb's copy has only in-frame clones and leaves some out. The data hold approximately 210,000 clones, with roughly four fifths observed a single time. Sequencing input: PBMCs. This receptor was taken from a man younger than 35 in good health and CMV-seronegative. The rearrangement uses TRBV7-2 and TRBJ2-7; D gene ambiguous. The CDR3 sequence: CASSLETTPYEQYF. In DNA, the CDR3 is TGTGCCAGCAGCTTAGAGACAACCCCCTACGAGCAGTACTTC. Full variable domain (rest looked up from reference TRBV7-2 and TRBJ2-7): GAGVSQSPSNKVTEKGKDVELRCDPISGHTALYWYRQSLGQGLEFLIYFQGNSAPDKSGLPSDRFSAERTGGSVSTLTIQRTQQEDSAVYLCASSLETTPYEQYFGPGTRLTVT.